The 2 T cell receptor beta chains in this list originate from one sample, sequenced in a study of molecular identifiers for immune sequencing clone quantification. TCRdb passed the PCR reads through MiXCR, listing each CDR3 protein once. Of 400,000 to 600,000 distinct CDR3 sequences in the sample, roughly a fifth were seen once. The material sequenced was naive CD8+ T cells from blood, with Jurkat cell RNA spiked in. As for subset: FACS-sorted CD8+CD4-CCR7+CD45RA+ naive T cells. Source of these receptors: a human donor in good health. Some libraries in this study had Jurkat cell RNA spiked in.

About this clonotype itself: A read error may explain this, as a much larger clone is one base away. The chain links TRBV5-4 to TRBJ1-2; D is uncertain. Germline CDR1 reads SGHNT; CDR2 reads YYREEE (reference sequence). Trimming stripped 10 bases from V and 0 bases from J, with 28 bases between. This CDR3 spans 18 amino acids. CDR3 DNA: TGTGCCCAGCAAAAGGAGGGTGGCGTCATCTGCTCTAACTATGGCTACACCTTC. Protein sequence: CAQQKEGGVICSNYGYTF.

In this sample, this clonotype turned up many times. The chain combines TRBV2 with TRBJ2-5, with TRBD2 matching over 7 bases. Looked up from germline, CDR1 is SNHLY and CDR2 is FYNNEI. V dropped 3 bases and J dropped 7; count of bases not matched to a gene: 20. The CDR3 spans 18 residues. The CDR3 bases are TGTGCCAGCAGTGACGTTGTCTTGCGGGAGACCCAGAGGGGGACCCAGTACTTC. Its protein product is CASSDVVLRETQRGTQYF.